The 32 T cell receptor beta chains listed next were all sequenced from one sample in a study of OX40 agonist ivuxolimab in advanced cancers. Libraries were prepared by immunoSEQ multiplex PCR; TCRdb keeps only in-frame clonotypes and omits some of them. The data show around 70,000 clones, with about nine tenths seen just once and approximately 2% held by the top ten. The material was CD4+ or CD8+ T cells sorted from blood, obtained in a trial of the OX40 agonist ivuxolimab. These receptor sequences come from an adult with an advanced solid tumor such as melanoma, head and neck, liver or kidney cancer.

This chain links TRBV7-2 with TRBJ2-1; 12 bases are a match to TRBD2. V lost 5 bases and J lost 0; bases outside the gene matches: 2. This CDR3 contains 16 residues. From germline, CDR1 is SGHTA and CDR2 FQGNSA. CDR3 nucleotides: TGTGCCAGCAGCCCGACTAGCGGGAGCTCCTACAATGAGCAGTTCTTC. It translates to CASSPTSGSSYNEQFF.

V is TRBV6-4 and J is TRBJ2-3; D remains ambiguous. V dropped 3 bases and J dropped 5 bases, with 9 bases sitting between them. CDR3 size: 13 residues. Germline V gene data show CDR1 as MRHNA and CDR2 as SNTAGT. Here the CDR3 reads CASSETTIDTQYF. CDR3 in DNA: TGTGCCAGCAGTGAAACCACTATAGATACGCAGTATTTT.

This chain joins TRBV5-6 and TRBJ1-1, with 7 bases fitting TRBD1. Germline trimming cut 7 bases from V and 0 bases from J; bases unmatched to any gene: 9. The CDR3 runs 15 residues. CDR1 and CDR2 (germline): SGHDT, YYEEEE. The CDR3 region is CASAKRGPMNTEAFF. The CDR3 DNA reads as TGTGCCAGCGCAAAGAGGGGGCCCATGAACACTGAAGCTTTCTTT.

The chain links TRBV28 to TRBJ1-2; no reliable D call. The CDR3 has 12 residues. Germline loops: CDR1 MDHEN, CDR2 SYDVKM. Trimming removed 4 bases at V and 5 bases at J, with 8 bases between. CDR3 protein: CASSSDVYGYTF. The DNA for the CDR3 is TGTGCCAGCAGTTCCGACGTTTATGGCTACACCTTC.

V is TRBV7-2 and J is TRBJ1-5; maybe TRBD1 (5 bases). Looked up from germline, CDR1 is SGHTA and CDR2 is FQGNSA. V lost 5 bases, J lost 0 bases, and 17 bases lay in between. The length of the CDR3 is 17 residues. In nucleotides, the CDR3 is TGTGCCAGCAGCCTTGGACCCGCAGGGTATAGCAATCAGCCCCAGCATTTT. Encoded protein: CASSLGPAGYSNQPQHF.

The chain joins TRBV5-6 to TRBJ2-1; weak D call: TRBD2 (5 bases). The germline V gene has CDR1 SGHDT and CDR2 YYEEEE. This CDR3 contains 17 residues. V lost 6 bases and J lost 4, with 23 bases in between. As DNA, the CDR3 is TGTGCCAGCACCCTTGGTTCTACGACCCGAGGGTACAATGAGCAGTTCTTC. Its translation is CASTLGSTTRGYNEQFF.

The chain couples TRBV7-9 to TRBJ2-3, with D perhaps being TRBD1 or TRBD2 (5 bases each). Trimming removed 5 bases from V and 3 bases from J, with 18 bases in between. The germline V gene encodes CDR1 SEHNR and CDR2 FQNEAQ (reference sequence). The CDR3 spans 16 residues. The DNA of the CDR3 is TGTGCCAGCAGCGTTGGGACGGCGGGCTTTACAGATACGCAGTATTTT. It is translated as CASSVGTAGFTDTQYF.

The chain recombines TRBV14 with TRBJ2-5; D call uncertain. Trimming took off 6 bases at V and 2 bases at J, with 13 bases between the two ends. Germline-derived CDR1 and CDR2 are SGHDN and FVKESK. The CDR3 covers 14 residues. The CDR3, as DNA: TGTGCCAGCAGTATGAGTCTGGGGCAAGAGACCCAGTACTTC. Encoded protein: CASSMSLGQETQYF.

The chain couples TRBV6-5 to TRBJ2-2; the D is unclear. Trimming stripped 4 bases from V and 4 bases from J, with 16 bases between. This CDR3 comprises 16 residues. From germline, CDR1 is MNHEY and CDR2 SVGAGI. The CDR3 spells CASSLRATRSTGELFF. CDR3 bases: TGTGCCAGCAGTTTAAGGGCTACCCGCTCCACCGGGGAGCTGTTTTTT.

This chain joins TRBV27 and TRBJ2-1, with D possibly TRBD2 on 5 matching bases. Germline V gives CDR1 MNHEY, CDR2 SMNVEV (reference sequence). This CDR3 comprises 15 residues. Trimming removed 2 bases from V and 5 bases from J, with 13 bases in between. The CDR3 is CASSLPKADHNEQFF. The CDR3 region has the DNA TGTGCCAGCAGTTTACCAAAAGCGGATCACAATGAGCAGTTCTTC.

V gene TRBV5-1 combines with J gene TRBJ1-5, with a tentative D call TRBD1 (6 bases). The CDR3 has 13 residues. Germline CDR1 reads SGHRS; CDR2 reads YFSETQ. V was pared by 2 bases and J by 5 bases, with 8 bases between. CDR3 sequence (DNA): TGCGCCAGCAGCTTATCAGGGGATCAGCCCCAGCATTTT. Translated: CASSLSGDQPQHF.

The rearrangement links TRBV28 to TRBJ1-5, with 9 nucleotides matching TRBD1. The V and J ends lost 8 bases and 2 bases, in that order; junction bases with no gene match: 7. The V gene's germline CDR1 is MDHEN and CDR2 SYDVKM. The CDR3 runs 15 residues. The CDR3 loop is CASRRDRVRNQPQHF. The DNA of the CDR3 is TGTGCCAGCCGCCGGGACAGGGTCCGCAATCAGCCCCAGCATTTT.

CDR3 nucleotides: TGCGCCAGCAGCTCCCGGACGAGGGACGGCACTGAAGCTTTCTTT. Protein: CASSSRTRDGTEAFF. The rearrangement joins TRBV5-1 to TRBJ1-1; weak D call: TRBD1 (5 bases). The V gene lost 3 bases and the J gene lost 4 bases, with 16 bases spanning the gap. Germline V gene lookup returns CDR1 SGHRS and CDR2 YFSETQ. The CDR3 runs to 15 residues.

V usage is TRBV2 and J usage is TRBJ2-7; no clear D. Germline CDR1 is SNHLY and CDR2 is FYNNEI. This CDR3 is 12 amino acids long. V was trimmed by 2 bases and J by 9 bases, leaving 11 bases between them. The CDR3 nucleotides read TGTGCCAGCAGTGAACCCCCATCCGGGCAGTACTTC. Protein: CASSEPPSGQYF.

This chain joins TRBV9 and TRBJ2-3; TRBD2 agrees at 7 bases. J was trimmed by 0 bases and V by 2 bases; bases with no gene match: 3. Germline CDR1 reads SGDLS; CDR2 reads YYNGEE. The length of the CDR3 is 15 residues. Here the CDR3 DNA reads TGTGCCAGCAGCGTCCGGGACTATAGCACAGATACGCAGTATTTT. This gives the protein CASSVRDYSTDTQYF.

The rearrangement uses TRBV6-1 and TRBJ1-6, with D unresolved. The CDR3 totals 14 residues. The V and J ends lost 7 bases and 7 bases respectively, with 14 bases between them. The V gene's germline CDR1 is MNHNS and CDR2 SASEGT. The CDR3 DNA reads TGTGCCAGCACCGAGGGAGGAGCGAATTCACCCCTCCACTTT. It translates to CASTEGGANSPLHF.

The rearrangement links TRBV28 to TRBJ1-5; D might be TRBD1 (6 bases). The CDR3 extends over 16 amino acids. Germline-derived CDR1 and CDR2 are MDHEN and SYDVKM. V shed 4 bases and J shed 4 bases, with 17 bases lying between them. CDR3 DNA sequence: TGTGCCAGCAGTTCCTCCCCTGCAGGGGTGAATCAGCCCCAGCATTTT. Its protein is CASSSSPAGVNQPQHF.

The gene calls are TRBV28 and TRBJ2-5, with TRBD1 matching 9 bases. The J segment lost 11 bases and the V segment lost 3 bases, leaving 10 bases of the junction unmatched. CDR3 size: 14 residues. Germline V CDR1 and CDR2: MDHEN, SYDVKM. The CDR3 DNA follows: TGTGCCAGCAGTTTCGGACAGGGGATGGGGGAGCAGTACTTC. Amino acid sequence: CASSFGQGMGEQYF.

This sequence joins TRBV5-1 and TRBJ1-3; D ambiguous. CDR3 size: 17 residues. Trimming shortened V by 0 bases and J by 0 bases, and 13 bases separated the two germline ends. Germline-derived CDR1 and CDR2 are SGHRS and YFSETQ. The CDR3 nucleotides are TGCGCCAGCAGCTTGGACGGGCACGAAAACTCTGGAAACACCATATATTTT. It translates to CASSLDGHENSGNTIYF.

This clone has only one observation. The rearrangement joins TRBV4-1 to TRBJ1-4, with no clear D. CDR1 is MGHRA, CDR2 YSYEKL, per germline. V was trimmed by 0 bases and J by 10 bases, leaving 9 bases between them. This CDR3 is built from 13 residues. As DNA, the CDR3 is TGCGCCAGCAGCCAAGAGGAGGGCGCAAAACTGTTTTTT. Its protein is CASSQEEGAKLFF.

The rearrangement links TRBV11-2 to TRBJ2-5, with D hard to call. The CDR3 spans 12 residues. Germline CDR1 is SGHAT and CDR2 is FQNNGV. V lost 5 bases, J lost 5 bases, and 9 bases lay in between. CDR3: CASSRPGETQYF. The CDR3 DNA sequence: TGTGCCAGCAGCCGGCCGGGCGAGACCCAGTACTTC.

The chain links TRBV5-1 to TRBJ2-5; 7 positions agree with TRBD1. V trimming: 3 bases; J trimming: 3 bases; junction bases outside the gene matches: 5. Per the germline V gene, CDR1 is SGHRS and CDR2 is YFSETQ. The CDR3 has 14 residues. The CDR3 region is CASSSTTGKETQYF. The CDR3 DNA is TGCGCCAGCAGCTCGACGACAGGGAAAGAGACCCAGTACTTC.

The chain links TRBV30 to TRBJ2-7; 9 bases fit TRBD1. Germline CDR1 reads GTSNPN; CDR2 reads SVGIG (reference sequence). With V trimmed by 1 base and J by 6 bases, 4 bases remained unmatched. The CDR3 has 13 amino acids. The CDR3 DNA follows: TGTGCCTGGAGTGCACAGACAGGGGGCGAGCAGTACTTC. Protein: CAWSAQTGGEQYF.

The gene calls are TRBV15 and TRBJ2-5; 7 bases map to TRBD2. Germline V gives CDR1 LNHNV, CDR2 YYDKDF (reference sequence). The CDR3 has 15 amino acids. V was pared by 0 bases and J by 5 bases, with 6 bases of the junction left unmatched. CDR3 in amino acids: CATSRDSGAGETQYF. The CDR3 DNA sequence: TGTGCCACCAGCAGAGATTCGGGAGCGGGGGAGACCCAGTACTTC.

V is TRBV28 and J is TRBJ2-7; 13 bases line up with TRBD2. The junction had 12 bases not matched to a gene; V was cut back by 2 bases and J by 5 bases. The CDR3 has 18 residues. The germline V gene has CDR1 MDHEN and CDR2 SYDVKM. The CDR3 protein is CASSLISGLAGRIDEQYF. CDR3 coding DNA: TGTGCCAGCAGTTTAATATCGGGACTAGCGGGGAGGATCGACGAGCAGTACTTC. Full variable domain (outside the CDR3, taken from reference TRBV28 and TRBJ2-7): DVKVTQSSRYLVKRTGEKVFLECVQDMDHENMFWYRQDPGLGLRLIYFSYDVKMKEKGDIPEGYSVSREKKERFSLILESASTNQTSMYLCASSLISGLAGRIDEQYFGPGTRLTVT.

V and J are TRBV9 and TRBJ2-3, with 9 bases fitting TRBD2. V was clipped by 4 bases and J by 4 bases; unmatched bases: 7. Germline V gene sequence: CDR1 SGDLS, CDR2 YYNGEE. CDR3 length equals 15 residues. CDR3 region: CASSPLGGGADTQYF. The CDR3 DNA follows: TGTGCCAGCAGCCCCCTTGGCGGGGGGGCAGATACGCAGTATTTT.

The chain couples TRBV6-1 to TRBJ1-1; perhaps TRBD1 as D (5 bases). Per germline, CDR1 MNHNS and CDR2 SASEGT. The CDR3 runs 15 residues. V was shortened by 2 bases and J by 0 bases, with 10 bases between the two germline ends. The CDR3: CASSESGPLNTEAFF. For the CDR3, the DNA is TGTGCCAGCAGTGAATCAGGGCCCCTGAACACTGAAGCTTTCTTT.

This rearrangement joins TRBV21-1 to TRBJ2-1; TRBD1, as called in the table, went unchecked against the DNA. TRBV21-1 represents a pseudogene. The CDR3 extends over 13 amino acids. CDR3 protein: CASSTRGRKIRVF. The DNA of the CDR3 is TGTGCCAGCAGCACCAGGGGGAGGAAGATCCGGGTCTTC.

The table lists this clone with a few counts. The CDR3 loop reads CASSSGTGGAQYF. CDR3 DNA: TGTGCCAGCAGCTCCGGGACAGGGGGCGCCCAGTACTTC. V and J are TRBV7-2 and TRBJ2-7, with 12 bases fitting TRBD1. After removal of 4 bases from V and 10 bases from J, the junction contained 5 bases not matched to a gene. This CDR3 has 13 amino acids. Per the germline V gene, CDR1 is SGHTA and CDR2 is FQGNSA.

This clone was picked up one time. V and J are TRBV9 and TRBJ1-2; D gene unclear. V lost 3 bases and J 4 bases, leaving 19 bases between the germline ends. The CDR3 length is 16 residues. Looked up from germline, CDR1 is SGDLS and CDR2 is YYNGEE. This CDR3 reads CASSEDVLAWGYGYTF. The CDR3 coding sequence is TGTGCCAGCAGCGAAGACGTCCTGGCATGGGGCTATGGCTACACCTTC.

J is TRBJ2-5 and V is TRBV9, with D possibly being TRBD1 (6 bases). Germline CDR1 SGDLS, CDR2 YYNGEE. Trimming cost V 0 bases and J 1 base, with 13 bases left between them. CDR3 length: 16 residues. The CDR3 loop reads CASSVGFTGSQETQYF. CDR3 bases: TGTGCCAGCAGCGTAGGGTTCACAGGGAGCCAAGAGACCCAGTACTTC.

J is TRBJ1-1 and V is TRBV19; D perhaps matches TRBD1 (6 bases). The CDR3 spans 14 residues. Trimming shortened V by 3 bases and J by 4 bases, and 12 bases separated the two germline ends. Per the germline V gene, CDR1 is LNHDA and CDR2 is SQIVND (reference sequence). As DNA, the CDR3 is TGTGCCAGTAGTATTGGGACAAGGAGCACTGAAGCTTTCTTT. Translation: CASSIGTRSTEAFF.